The rows below give T cell receptor beta chains drawn from one sample of a study of shared clonotypes between healthy human individuals. Sequencing was performed with immunoSEQ multiplex PCR; in TCRdb, only in-frame clones are kept and a portion is missing. The sample carries millions of clones, roughly 92% recorded once. The sequenced sample consisted of naive CD4+ T cells sorted from blood. The receptors were gathered from a young man in good health. Both conserved end residues are part of each CDR3. D genes are given only for firm matches. Size is stated for part of the rows, as once, few or many counts, or as a class when the clone is expanded.

j_call v_call clone_size d_call cdr3_nt cdr3_aa
TRBJ2-7 TRBV11-2 - - TGTGCCAGCAGCTTCGTCGAAGGGGCCTACGAGCAGTACTTC CASSFVEGAYEQYF
TRBJ2-2 TRBV11-1 - - TGTGCCAGCAGCTACCCGGGGGCGAACACCGGGGAGCTGTTTTTT CASSYPGANTGELFF
TRBJ2-7 TRBV30 - - TGTGCCTGGAGCTGGACCAACCACGGTCCGTACTTC CAWSWTNHGPYF
TRBJ2-1 TRBV7-3 - TRBD2 TGTGCCAGCAGCTCGGCAGGAATAGCGGGGGTGAATGAGCAGTTCTTC CASSSAGIAGVNEQFF
TRBJ2-5 TRBV5-1 - TRBD2 TGCGCCAGCAGCTTGGCACTAGCGGGGGACGAGACCCAGTACTTC CASSLALAGDETQYF
TRBJ1-4 TRBV7-9 - - TGTGCCAGCAGCCGAGGAAGGACACAAAATGAAAAACTGTTTTTT CASSRGRTQNEKLFF
TRBJ1-2 TRBV7-9 - - TGTGCCAGCAGCTTAATCGGGGGCGAAGGCTACACCTTC CASSLIGGEGYTF
TRBJ1-1 TRBV7-9 few TRBD1 TGTGCCAGCAGCTCCCGGGACAGGGGCACTGAAGCTTTCTTT CASSSRDRGTEAFF
TRBJ2-7 TRBV5-6 - - TGTGCCAGCAGCTTGGTTTTGCGACAGAACTACGAGCAGTACTTC CASSLVLRQNYEQYF
TRBJ2-4 TRBV15 once TRBD1 TGTGCCACCAGCTTTTTTCAGGGGGCGTCAGCCAAAAACATTCAGTACTTC CATSFFQGASAKNIQYF
TRBJ2-2 TRBV28 - TRBD1 TGTGCCAGCAGATCACAGGGGAGAGCCGGGGAGCTGTTTTTT CASRSQGRAGELFF
TRBJ2-3 TRBV5-1 - TRBD2 TGCGCCAGCAGCTCAATCCCCGGGAGGGCCGTAGATACGCAGTATTTT CASSSIPGRAVDTQYF
TRBJ1-2 TRBV4-1 - TRBD1 TGCGCCAGCAGCCAGGGGACAGGGGGCAACTATGGCTACACCTTC CASSQGTGGNYGYTF
TRBJ2-3 TRBV4-3 - - TGCGCCAGCAGCCAAGGTTTATACACAGATACGCAGTATTTT CASSQGLYTDTQYF
TRBJ2-3 TRBV5-1 once TRBD1 TGCGCCAGCAGCTTGGGGGACAGCTCGTTCACAGATACGCAGTATTTT CASSLGDSSFTDTQYF
TRBJ1-6 TRBV28 - - TGTGCCAGCAGTTCCTCGACCCTATCCCTCCACTTT CASSSSTLSLHF
TRBJ1-2 TRBV2 few - TGTGCCAGCACTCGGACCTATGGCTACACCTTC CASTRTYGYTF
TRBJ2-7 TRBV10-3 - TRBD2 TGTGCCATCAGTACTAGCGACACCTTAGGCGAGCAGTACTTC CAISTSDTLGEQYF
TRBJ1-5 TRBV19 - TRBD1 TGTGCCAGTAGTACCCTCGACAGGGAGGGGCAGCCCCAGCATTTT CASSTLDREGQPQHF
TRBJ2-2 TRBV19 - TRBD2 TGTGCCAGTAAACGGCTAGCGGGAGACACCGGGGAGCTGTTTTTT CASKRLAGDTGELFF
TRBJ1-5 TRBV19 - - TGTGCCAGTAGTACGATCCCGGGACCCTATCAGCCCCAGCATTTT CASSTIPGPYQPQHF
TRBJ2-3 TRBV28 once - TGTGCCAGCAGCCGCGGGACAGCCACAGATACGCAGTATTTT CASSRGTATDTQYF
TRBJ1-6 TRBV5-6 - - TGTGCCAGCAGCTTGGAGGGGAGTTGGAATTCACCCCTCCACTTT CASSLEGSWNSPLHF
TRBJ2-2 TRBV6-5 - TRBD1 TGTGCCAGCAGTTACTCAGGGGGCGCGAACACCGGGGAGCTGTTTTTT CASSYSGGANTGELFF
TRBJ1-3 TRBV6-1 - - TGTGCCAGCAGGGCCCCGGCCTCTGGAAACACCATATATTTT CASRAPASGNTIYF
TRBJ1-1 TRBV28 - - TGTGCCAGCAGTTCGCCTCAGGAGATTGAAGCTTTCTTT CASSSPQEIEAFF
TRBJ1-2 TRBV2 - - TGTGCCAGCAGTGAGGGGAGAGGCACGAGCTACACCTTC CASSEGRGTSYTF
TRBJ2-2 TRBV6-5 few - TGTGCCAGCAGTGACACCAACACCGGGGAGCTGTTTTTT CASSDTNTGELFF
TRBJ1-6 TRBV5-1 once TRBD1 TGCGCCAGCAGCAGTGCCGGGACAGGGGGCGCTTATTCACCCCTCCACTTT CASSSAGTGGAYSPLHF
TRBJ1-4 TRBV23-1 - - TGCGCCAGCAGTCAAAAGGGGGTTGGGGAAAAACTGTTTTTT CASSQKGVGEKLFF
TRBJ2-7 TRBV11-2 - - TGTGCCAGCAGCGCACAGGTCCCTCTCCACGAGCAGTACTTC CASSAQVPLHEQYF
TRBJ2-2 TRBV23-1 - - TGCGCCAGCAGTCAATGCTGGACAGCGAACACCGGGGAGCTGTTTTTT CASSQCWTANTGELFF
TRBJ2-2 TRBV5-1 - TRBD2 TGCGCCAGCAGCTTCGGGGGGGCCGACACCGGGGAGCTGTTTTTT CASSFGGADTGELFF
TRBJ1-1 TRBV5-1 - - TGCGCCAGCAGCTTAGGGATTGAGGGCACTGAAGCTTTCTTT CASSLGIEGTEAFF
TRBJ2-1 TRBV6-6 - TRBD2 TGTGCCAGCAGTGCTCGACTAGCGGGGGGGCAGAATGAGCAGTTCTTC CASSARLAGGQNEQFF